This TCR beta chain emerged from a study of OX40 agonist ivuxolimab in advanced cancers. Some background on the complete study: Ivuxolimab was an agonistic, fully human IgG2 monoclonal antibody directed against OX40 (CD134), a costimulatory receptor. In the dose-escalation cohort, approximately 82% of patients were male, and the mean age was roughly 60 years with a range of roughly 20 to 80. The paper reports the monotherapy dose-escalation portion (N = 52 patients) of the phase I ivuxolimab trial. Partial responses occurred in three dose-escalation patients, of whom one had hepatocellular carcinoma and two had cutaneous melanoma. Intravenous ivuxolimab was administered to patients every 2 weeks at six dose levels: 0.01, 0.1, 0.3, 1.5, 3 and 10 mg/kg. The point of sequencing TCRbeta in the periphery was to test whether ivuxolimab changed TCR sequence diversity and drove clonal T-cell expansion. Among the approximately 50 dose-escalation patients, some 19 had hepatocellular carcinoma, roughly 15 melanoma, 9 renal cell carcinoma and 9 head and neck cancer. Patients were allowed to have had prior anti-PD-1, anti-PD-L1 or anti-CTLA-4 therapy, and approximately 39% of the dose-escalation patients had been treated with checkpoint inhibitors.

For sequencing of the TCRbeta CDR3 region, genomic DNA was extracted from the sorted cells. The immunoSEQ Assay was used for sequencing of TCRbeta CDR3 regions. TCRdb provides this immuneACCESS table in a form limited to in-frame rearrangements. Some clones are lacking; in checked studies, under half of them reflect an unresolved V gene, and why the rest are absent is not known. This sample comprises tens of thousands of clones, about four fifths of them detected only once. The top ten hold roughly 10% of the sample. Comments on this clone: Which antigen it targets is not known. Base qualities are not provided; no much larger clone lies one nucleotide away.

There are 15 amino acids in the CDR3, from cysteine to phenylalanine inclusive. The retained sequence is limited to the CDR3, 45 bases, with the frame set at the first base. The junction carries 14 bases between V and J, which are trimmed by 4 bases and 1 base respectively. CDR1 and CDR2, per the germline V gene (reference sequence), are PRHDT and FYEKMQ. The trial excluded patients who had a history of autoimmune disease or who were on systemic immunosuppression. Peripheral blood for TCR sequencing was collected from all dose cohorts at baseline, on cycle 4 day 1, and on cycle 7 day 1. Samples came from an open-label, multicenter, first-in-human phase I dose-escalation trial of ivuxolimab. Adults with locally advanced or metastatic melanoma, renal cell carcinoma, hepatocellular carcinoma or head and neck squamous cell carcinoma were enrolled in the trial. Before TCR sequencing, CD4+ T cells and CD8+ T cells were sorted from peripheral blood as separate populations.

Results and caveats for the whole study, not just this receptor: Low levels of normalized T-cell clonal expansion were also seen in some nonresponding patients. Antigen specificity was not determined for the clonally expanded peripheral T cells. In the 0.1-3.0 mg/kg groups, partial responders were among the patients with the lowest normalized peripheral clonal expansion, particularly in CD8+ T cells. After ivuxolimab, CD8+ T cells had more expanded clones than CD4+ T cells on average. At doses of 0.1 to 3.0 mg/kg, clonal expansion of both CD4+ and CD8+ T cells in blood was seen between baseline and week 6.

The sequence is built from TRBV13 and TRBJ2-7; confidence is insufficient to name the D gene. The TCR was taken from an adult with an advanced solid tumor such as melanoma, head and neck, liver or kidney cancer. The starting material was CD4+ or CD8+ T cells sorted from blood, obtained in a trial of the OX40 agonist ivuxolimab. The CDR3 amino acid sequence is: CASSSRPGSSYEQYF. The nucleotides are TGTGCCAGCAGCTCGCGACCCGGTTCTTCCTACGAGCAGTACTTC.